This T cell receptor beta chain was found in a study of lymphopenia after photon versus proton radiotherapy. This CDR3 is 15 amino acids long. V dropped 4 bases and J dropped 0 bases, with 14 bases sitting between them. CDR1 is SGDLS and CDR2 is YYNGEE in the germline V gene. Study findings and constraints: Proton therapy kept repertoires fairly stable, unlike photons, which gained effector/memory cells. Post-nadir diversity loss with photons came from oligoclonal expansion, particularly CD8+ Temra cells.

The table lists this clone with a count of one. The antigen is undetermined. The protocol was immunoSEQ multiplex PCR, while the TCRdb copy is restricted to in-frame clones and leaves out a portion. The table lists roughly 13,000 clones, approximately 90% of them singletons. The sequenced sample was peripheral blood, obtained from a patient treated with photon-based radiotherapy. The genes are TRBV9 and TRBJ2-7; perhaps TRBD1 as D (5 bases). The clonotype was recovered from a man in his 60s with pancreatic cancer. CDR3 DNA sequence: TGTGCCAGCAGCCAATACTGGGGCGGCTCCTACGAGCAGTACTTC. Residues: CASSQYWGGSYEQYF.